One and the same sample provided the 15 T cell receptor beta chains below, sequenced in a study of OX40 agonist ivuxolimab in advanced cancers. TCRdb's copy holds only in-frame clones and misses some; the assay was immunoSEQ multiplex PCR. Among 80,000 or so clones listed, 90% to 95% were seen once. Sequencing was performed on CD4+ or CD8+ T cells sorted from blood, taken in a trial of the OX40 agonist ivuxolimab. Source of these receptors: an adult with an advanced solid tumor such as melanoma, head and neck, liver or kidney cancer.

The V and J genes are TRBV18 and TRBJ2-2; 7 positions match TRBD1. In germline, CDR1 is KGHSH, CDR2 LQKENI. The V segment lost 6 bases and the J segment 1 base; nucleotides outside the gene matches: 8. The CDR3 is 16 amino acids. CDR3 sequence (DNA): TGTGCCAGCTCCGACGACAGGGACAGGAACACCGGGGAGCTGTTTTTT. Protein sequence: CASSDDRDRNTGELFF. Full variable domain (remainder filled in from reference TRBV18 and TRBJ2-2): NAGVMQNPRHLVRRRGQEARLRCSPMKGHSHVYWYRQLPEEGLKFMVYLQKENIIDESGMPKERFSAEFPKEGPSILRIQQVVRGDSAAYFCASSDDRDRNTGELFFGEGSRLTVL.

This chain joins TRBV5-8 and TRBJ2-1, with TRBD2 identical over 12 bases. The V gene end was trimmed by 0 bases and the J gene end by 0 bases; junction bases not matched to a gene: 10. The V gene's germline CDR1 is SGHTS and CDR2 YDEGEE. This CDR3 is built from 20 residues. The CDR3 DNA reads as TGTGCCAGCAGCTTGGACGTGACTAGCGGGAGCCCCAGCTCCTACAATGAGCAGTTCTTC. As protein: CASSLDVTSGSPSSYNEQFF.

The chain is built from TRBV29-1 and TRBJ1-2; D call uncertain. Germline V gene data show CDR1 as SQVTM and CDR2 as ANQGSEA. The CDR3 sequence is 8 residues long. DNA of the CDR3: TGCGGGGTGGCTGGCTACACCTTC. It specifies CGVAGYTF. Supplemented by reference TRBV29-1 and TRBJ1-2, the full variable domain reads SAVISQKPSRDICQRGTSLTIQCQVDSQVTMMFWYRQQPGQSLTLIATANQGSEATYESGFVIDKFPISRPNLTFSTLTVSNMSPEDSSIYLCGVAGYTFGSGTRLTVV.

The chain recombines TRBV4-3 with TRBJ2-3, with no clear D. Germline CDR1 and CDR2: LGHNA and YSLEER. Trimming took 4 bases from V and 8 from J, leaving 13 bases between them. The CDR3 loop spans 13 amino acids. Written as DNA, the CDR3 is TGCGCCAGCAGCCTCGGGTTCGAGGCTACGCAGTATTTT. This gives the protein CASSLGFEATQYF.

This clone was counted a few times. This specimen includes other DNA sequences encoding the same CDR3. The chain joins TRBV4-3 to TRBJ2-1; D tentatively fits TRBD1 or TRBD2 (6 bases each). The CDR3 sequence is 18 residues long. V shed 0 bases and J shed 4 bases, with 19 bases lying between them. Per germline, CDR1 LGHNA and CDR2 YSLEER. The CDR3 sequence: CASSQEGGRAGPYNEQFF. CDR3 coding DNA: TGCGCCAGCAGCCAAGAAGGGGGTCGGGCGGGGCCTTACAATGAGCAGTTCTTC.

The sample holds one count of this clone. The V and J genes are TRBV5-1 and TRBJ2-3; D remains unclear. In germline, CDR1 is SGHRS, CDR2 YFSETQ. The CDR3 covers 14 residues. V was shortened by 0 bases and J by 2 bases, with 7 bases between the two germline ends. CDR3 region: CASSLELPTDTQYF. The CDR3 DNA follows: TGCGCCAGCAGCTTGGAACTCCCCACAGATACGCAGTATTTT.

The chain recombines TRBV2 with TRBJ1-1; 7 positions match TRBD1. Trimming cost V 6 bases and J 4 bases; bases outside gene matches: 11. The CDR3 length is 15 residues. Germline V lookup: CDR1 SNHLY, CDR2 FYNNEI. CDR3 residues: CASRGLQGIRTEAFF. CDR3 sequence (DNA): TGTGCCAGCAGGGGACTACAGGGGATTCGCACTGAAGCTTTCTTT.

The genes are TRBV2 and TRBJ2-6; D call uncertain. Per germline, CDR1 SNHLY and CDR2 FYNNEI. This CDR3 has 16 residues. V shed 4 bases and J shed 2 bases, with 12 bases lying between them. CDR3 region: CASSVGLGTGANVLTF. The CDR3, as DNA: TGTGCCAGCAGTGTAGGATTGGGGACTGGGGCCAACGTCCTGACTTTC. Full variable domain (rest looked up from reference TRBV2 and TRBJ2-6): EPEVTQTPSHQVTQMGQEVILRCVPISNHLYFYWYRQILGQKVEFLVSFYNNEISEKSEIFDDQFSVERPDGSNFTLKIRSTKLEDSAMYFCASSVGLGTGANVLTFGAGSRLTVL.

The chain couples TRBV10-2 to TRBJ2-1, with 7 bases lining up with TRBD2. CDR3 length: 15 residues. Germline V CDR1 and CDR2: WSHSY, SAAADI. Unmatched junction bases numbered 4, after V lost 1 base and J lost 4 bases. The CDR3 nucleotides read TGCGCCAGCAGTGAGTGGCTAGCGGCATACAATGAGCAGTTCTTC. Translating it yields CASSEWLAAYNEQFF.

The chain uses TRBV5-8 and TRBJ2-2; 9 bases are a match to TRBD1. Trimming at V came to 4 bases and at J to 8 bases, leaving 12 bases not matched to a gene. The germline CDR1 and CDR2 sequences are SGHTS and YDEGEE. The CDR3 loop spans 16 amino acids. DNA of the CDR3: TGTGCCAGCAGCCCTAAGGGACAGGGTTCGTGGGGGGAGCTGTTTTTT. This encodes CASSPKGQGSWGELFF.

The rearrangement uses TRBV7-2 and TRBJ1-5, with D uncertain. V dropped 2 bases and J dropped 5 bases, with 7 bases sitting between them. The CDR3 has 13 residues. The V gene's germline CDR1 is SGHTA and CDR2 FQGNSA. The CDR3 reads CASSLQGDQPQHF. CDR3 bases: TGTGCCAGCAGCTTACAAGGTGATCAGCCCCAGCATTTT.

The chain links TRBV7-7 to TRBJ1-4; 12 positions match TRBD1. CDR1 and CDR2 (germline): SSHAT, FNYEAQ (reference sequence). J lost 0 bases, V lost 4 bases, and 9 bases had no gene match. This CDR3 is built from 19 residues. The DNA for the CDR3 is TGTGCCAGCAGCTCTCCGGGGACAGGGGGCAGAGCAACTAATGAAAAACTGTTTTTT. It yields the protein CASSSPGTGGRATNEKLFF.

The V call is TRBV6-4, the J call TRBJ2-1, with 10 bases fitting TRBD2. The germline V gene has CDR1 MRHNA and CDR2 SNTAGT. Trimming cost V 4 bases and J 7 bases; bases outside gene matches: 7. CDR3 size: 15 residues. CDR3 protein: CASSVQAGGGNEQFF. CDR3 bases: TGTGCCAGCAGTGTTCAAGCGGGAGGGGGGAATGAGCAGTTCTTC.

This clone was detected a few times. The chain employs TRBV6-6 and TRBJ1-6; maybe TRBD1 (6 bases). V lost 6 bases and J 5 bases, leaving 14 bases between the germline ends. Germline CDR1 MNHNY, CDR2 SVGAGI (reference sequence). The CDR3 runs 15 residues. CDR3 DNA sequence: TGTGCCAGCAGCCCTAGGGGGGACGATAATTCACCCCTCCACTTT. Residues: CASSPRGDDNSPLHF.

This chain links TRBV5-4 with TRBJ1-1, with D maybe TRBD1 (6 bases). The CDR3 runs 16 residues. The V end lost 4 bases, the J end lost 1 base, and 17 bases lay between the germline ends. Germline V gives CDR1 SGHNT, CDR2 YYREEE (reference sequence). This chain's CDR3 is CASSPNYGQTNTEAFF. The CDR3 coding sequence is TGTGCCAGCAGCCCTAACTACGGACAGACGAACACTGAAGCTTTCTTT. Complete variable domain (other parts from reference TRBV5-4 and TRBJ1-1): ETGVTQSPTHLIKTRGQQVTLRCSSQSGHNTVSWYQQALGQGPQFIFQYYREEENGRGNFPPRFSGLQFPNYSSELNVNALELDDSALYLCASSPNYGQTNTEAFFGQGTRLTVV.